This T cell receptor beta chain appears in the sequencing data of a study of blood T cell repertoires in COVID-19 (dated by TCRdb to the early 2020s). General notes on the study: Collaborator samples came from the United States, Italy and Spain and covered acute and convalescent phases of COVID-19. The prospective study material was composed of cDNA or gDNA derived from T cells, B-cell-depleted T cells, or PBMCs. Subjects who had been exposed to COVID-19, were actively infected with it, or had recovered from it provided the deeply sampled blood TCRbeta repertoires that made up the dataset. The repertoires were made available in a free public database intended to serve as a resource for research on the immune response to SARS-CoV-2. Samples were obtained from the ongoing ImmuneRACE study (first 160 participants) and from 1,254 subjects provided by 6 global collaborators. Sample metadata almost always included a de-identified subject ID, COVID-19 status, age in years and sex. HLA class I and class II types, where available, came from metadata supplied by the sample provider rather than from assay-based typing.

What the work shows at the level of the full study, not this receptor alone: The amount of clinical and demographic metadata varied by source and participant and was provided uncurated.

TCRbeta CDR3 regions were amplified from genomic DNA by means of the immunoSEQ Assay, a bias-controlled multiplex PCR. As for the original processing: The number of nucleated cells in each sample was estimated from the amplification of reference gene primers within the assay. To quantify the absolute abundance of each unique TCRbeta CDR3 rearrangement, sequence reads were collapsed and filtered. For each sample, productive Simpson clonality was calculated by taking the square root of Simpson's diversity index across productive rearrangements. In its TCRdb copy, this immuneACCESS table keeps in-frame sequences only and misses some clones. Where compared with another copy, unresolved V genes explain less than half of these, and the others have no known cause. That table supplies the V and J calls and clone size; D and trimming were determined from the DNA. A total of over 200,000 clones appear in this sample, 85% to 90% of them only once. Under 3.5% of the sample is taken by the ten largest.

At one collaborating source in Seattle, patients were enrolled during active infection and were followed longitudinally through the course of disease. Collaborating institutions collected whole blood in K2EDTA tubes following their own protocols. Collaborator samples were shipped for TCRbeta analysis as frozen whole blood, isolated PBMCs, or DNA extracted from either sample type. There are a few counts of this clone. Its antigen remains unidentified. No per-base quality is available; no much larger clone lies one base away. This TCR was sampled from a man aged 30-40 years with COVID-19, enrolled during active disease. The sequenced material came from peripheral blood.

The CDR3 loop reads CASSFTGGLNTEAFF. The sequence in DNA is TGTGCCAGCAGCTTCACCGGGGGTCTGAACACTGAAGCTTTCTTT. Recombination connected TRBV11-2 to TRBJ1-1; TRBD1 is a weak D gene call, 5 bases matching. V is reduced by 3 bases and J by 0 bases, leaving a spacing of 11 bases between them. The CDR3 has 15 amino acids, counting the end cysteine and phenylalanine. Of the read, only the CDR3 DNA is kept; its 45 bases are in frame from base 1. CDR1 and CDR2 were assigned from the germline V gene as SGHAT and FQNNGV.